These T cell receptor beta chains were read from a single sample in a study of blood T cell repertoires in COVID-19. Sequencing was performed with immunoSEQ multiplex PCR; in TCRdb, only in-frame clones are kept and a portion is missing. This sample has fewer than 120,000 clones; about 80% occur once, and the top ten carry about 4.1%. Sequenced: peripheral blood. All receptors derive from a woman aged 80 or older with acute or convalescent COVID-19. Each CDR3 is given with its conserved first and last residue. A D gene is named only where the DNA matches it firmly. Clone size is not always given. Where it is, it says once, few, many or a class for expanded clones.

abundance,j_gene,v_gene,d_gene,CDR3aa,CDR3nt
-,TRBJ1-3,TRBV29-1,-,CSVEVSSGNTIYF,TGCAGCGTTGAAGTTAGCTCTGGAAACACCATATATTTT
-,TRBJ2-1,TRBV7-2,-,CASSLSSPKYEQFF,TGTGCCAGCAGCTTAAGTTCCCCTAAGTATGAGCAGTTCTTC
once,TRBJ1-1,TRBV10-2,-,CASSESVRWNTEAFF,TGCGCCAGCAGTGAGTCGGTCAGATGGAACACTGAAGCTTTCTTT
-,TRBJ2-7,TRBV3-1/TRBV3-2,-,CASSQGVGSPYEQYF,TGTGCCAGCAGCCAAGGAGTCGGGAGTCCCTACGAGCAGTACTTC
-,TRBJ2-3,TRBV5-4,-,CASSLPPGRGSDTQYF,TGTGCCAGCAGCTTGCCCCCTGGACGGGGTTCAGATACGCAGTATTTT
-,TRBJ2-5,TRBV4-1,TRBD2,CASSQDRYRGAPSGRMATQYF,TGCGCCAGCAGCCAAGATCGCTATCGAGGGGCTCCTAGCGGGAGAATGGCGACCCAGTACTTC
-,TRBJ2-5,TRBV18,-,CASSPGRGLAQETQYF,TGTGCCAGCTCACCAGGCAGGGGCCTTGCACAAGAGACCCAGTACTTC
-,TRBJ1-2,TRBV18,TRBD1,CASSRPGQGSGYGYTF,TGTGCCAGCTCACGGCCGGGACAGGGCTCGGGCTATGGCTACACCTTC
-,TRBJ2-3,TRBV5-1,TRBD2,CASNSGLAEYTDTQYF,TGCGCCAGCAACTCTGGACTAGCGGAATACACAGATACGCAGTATTTT
-,TRBJ2-2,TRBV6-2/TRBV6-3,-,CASSYSSLTGIFTGELFF,TGTGCCAGCAGTTACTCGTCTTTAACGGGAATTTTCACCGGGGAGCTGTTTTTT
-,TRBJ1-6,TRBV11-2,-,CASSSAGVSPLHF,TGTGCCAGCAGTTCAGCAGGGGTTTCACCCCTCCACTTT
few,TRBJ2-7,TRBV12-3/TRBV12-4,-,CASSQGLQQYF,TGTGCCAGCAGTCAGGGACTGCAGCAGTACTTC